A single sample is the source of the 2 T cell receptor beta chains below, sequenced in a study of T cells in Graves' hyperthyroidism and ophthalmopathy. TCR beta CDR3 sequences were amplified from RNA transcripts. Using the HTBI primer set, a first-round RT-PCR was run on the TCR CDR3. TCRdb fed the multiplex PCR reads into MiXCR, producing one record per CDR3 protein. In the table there are around 340,000 distinct CDR3 sequences, roughly 13% of which are singletons. Sequencing was performed on blood. These receptors were taken from a woman younger than 45 with Graves' hyperthyroidism.

This clonotype appeared many times. The chain joins TRBV20-1 to TRBJ2-5; a possible D gene is TRBD1 (6 bases). Germline CDR1 is DFQATT and CDR2 is SNEGSKA (reference sequence). This CDR3 has 12 residues. V gave up 6 bases and J gave up 4 bases, with 12 bases separating them. The CDR3 protein is CSARKGGETQYF. The CDR3 nucleotides are TGCAGTGCGCGCAAAGGGGGAGAGACCCAGTACTTC.

This clonotype came up a few times. The chain joins TRBV12-3 or TRBV12-4 to TRBJ2-7; no definite D call. Trimming pared 3 bases from V and 9 bases from J, leaving 18 bases between. This CDR3 spans 14 amino acids. This CDR3 is CASSFGETARGQYF. The CDR3 nucleotides are TGTGCCAGCAGTTTTGGAGAAACCGCTAGAGGGCAGTACTTC.